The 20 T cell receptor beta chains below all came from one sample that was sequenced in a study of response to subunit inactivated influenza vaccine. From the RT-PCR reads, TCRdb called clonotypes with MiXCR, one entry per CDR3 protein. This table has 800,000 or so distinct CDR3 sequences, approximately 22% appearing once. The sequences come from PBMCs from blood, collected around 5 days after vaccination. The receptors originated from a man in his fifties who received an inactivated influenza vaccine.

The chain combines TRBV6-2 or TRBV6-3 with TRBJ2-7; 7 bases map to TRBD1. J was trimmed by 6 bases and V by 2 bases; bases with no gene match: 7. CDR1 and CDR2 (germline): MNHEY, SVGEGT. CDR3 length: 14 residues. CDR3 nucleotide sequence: TGTGCCAGCAGTTACCCCGGGACAGCCGGCGAGCAGTACTTC. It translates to CASSYPGTAGEQYF.

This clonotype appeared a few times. CDR3 amino acids: CASSEVAEQYF. The CDR3 DNA follows: TGTGCCAGCAGTGAAGTGGCCGAGCAGTACTTC. The chain combines TRBV6-1 with TRBJ2-7; D remains ambiguous. The V gene lost 1 base and the J gene lost 6 bases, with 4 bases spanning the gap. The CDR3 covers 11 residues. The V gene's germline CDR1 is MNHNS and CDR2 SASEGT.

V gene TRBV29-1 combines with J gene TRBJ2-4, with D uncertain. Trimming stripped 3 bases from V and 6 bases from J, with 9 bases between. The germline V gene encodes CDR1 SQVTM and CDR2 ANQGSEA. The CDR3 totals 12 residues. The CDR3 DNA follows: TGCAGCGTTGAGCCGGACCCAAACATTCAGTACTTC. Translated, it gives CSVEPDPNIQYF. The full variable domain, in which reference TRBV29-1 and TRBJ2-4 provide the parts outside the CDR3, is SAVISQKPSRDICQRGTSLTIQCQVDSQVTMMFWYRQQPGQSLTLIATANQGSEATYESGFVIDKFPISRPNLTFSTLTVSNMSPEDSSIYLCSVEPDPNIQYFGAGTRLSVL.

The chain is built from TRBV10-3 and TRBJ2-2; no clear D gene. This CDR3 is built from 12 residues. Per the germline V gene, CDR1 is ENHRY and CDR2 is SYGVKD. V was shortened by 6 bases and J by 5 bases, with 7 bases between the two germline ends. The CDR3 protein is CAISNPTGELFF. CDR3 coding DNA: TGTGCCATCAGCAACCCGACCGGGGAGCTGTTTTTT.

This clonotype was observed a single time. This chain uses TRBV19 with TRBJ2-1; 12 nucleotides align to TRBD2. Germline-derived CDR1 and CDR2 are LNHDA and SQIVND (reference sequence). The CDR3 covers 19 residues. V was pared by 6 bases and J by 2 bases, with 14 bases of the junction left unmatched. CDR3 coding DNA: TGTGCCAGTAGGCCACCTAGCGGGAGGGCGAACCAACCCTACAATGAGCAGTTCTTC. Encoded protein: CASRPPSGRANQPYNEQFF.

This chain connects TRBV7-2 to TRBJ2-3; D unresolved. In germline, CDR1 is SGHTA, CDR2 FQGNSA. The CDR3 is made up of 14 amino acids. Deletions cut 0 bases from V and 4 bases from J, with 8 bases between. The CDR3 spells CASSLAVFSDTQYF. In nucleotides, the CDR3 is TGTGCCAGCAGCTTAGCGGTTTTTTCAGATACGCAGTATTTT.

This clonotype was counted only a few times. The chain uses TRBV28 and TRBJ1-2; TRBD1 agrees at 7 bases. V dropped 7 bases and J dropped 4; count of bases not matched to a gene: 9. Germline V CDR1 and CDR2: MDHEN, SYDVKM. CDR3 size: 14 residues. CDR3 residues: CASTQGGGPYGYTF. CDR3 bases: TGTGCCAGCACCCAGGGGGGCGGACCCTATGGCTACACCTTC.

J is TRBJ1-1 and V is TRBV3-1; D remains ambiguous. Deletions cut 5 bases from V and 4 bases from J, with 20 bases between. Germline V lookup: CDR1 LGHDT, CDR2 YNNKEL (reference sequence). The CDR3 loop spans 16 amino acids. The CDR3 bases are TGTGCCAGCAGCTCCCCGGCTGCCTTGTGGGGCACTGAAGCTTTCTTT. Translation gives CASSSPAALWGTEAFF.

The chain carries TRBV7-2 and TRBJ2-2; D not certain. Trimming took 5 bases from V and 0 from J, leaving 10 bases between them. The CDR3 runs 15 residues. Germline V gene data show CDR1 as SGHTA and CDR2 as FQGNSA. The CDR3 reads CASSPRYTNTGELFF. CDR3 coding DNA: TGTGCCAGCAGCCCCAGGTACACGAACACCGGGGAGCTGTTTTTT.

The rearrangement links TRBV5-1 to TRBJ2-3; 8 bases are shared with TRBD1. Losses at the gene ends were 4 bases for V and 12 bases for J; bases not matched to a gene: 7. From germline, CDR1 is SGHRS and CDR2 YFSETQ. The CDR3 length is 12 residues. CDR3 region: CASSTGDRPQYF. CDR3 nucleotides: TGCGCCAGCAGCACCGGGGACAGGCCTCAGTATTTT.

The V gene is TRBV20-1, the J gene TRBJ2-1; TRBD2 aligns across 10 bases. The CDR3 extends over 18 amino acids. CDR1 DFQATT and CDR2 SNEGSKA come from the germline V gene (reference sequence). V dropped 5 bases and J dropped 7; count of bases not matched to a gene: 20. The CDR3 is CSARDYRAGGPVSNEQFF. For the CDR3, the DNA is TGCAGTGCTCGCGACTATAGAGCGGGAGGGCCTGTGTCGAATGAGCAGTTCTTC.

Written as DNA, the CDR3 is TGCGCCAGTAGACAGGGCCGCACAGATACGCAGTATTTT. The encoded protein is CASRQGRTDTQYF. This chain joins TRBV10-2 and TRBJ2-3, with TRBD1 identical over 7 bases. Germline V gene sequence: CDR1 WSHSY, CDR2 SAAADI. Unmatched junction bases numbered 4, after V lost 9 bases and J lost 1 base. The CDR3 is made up of 13 amino acids.

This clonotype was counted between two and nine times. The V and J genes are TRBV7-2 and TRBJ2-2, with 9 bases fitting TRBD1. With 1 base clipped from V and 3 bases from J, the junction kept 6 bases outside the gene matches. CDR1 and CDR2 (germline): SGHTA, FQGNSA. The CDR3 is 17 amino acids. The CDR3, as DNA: TGTGCCAGCAGCTTAGTGAGTGGGACAGGGTACACCGGGGAGCTGTTTTTT. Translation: CASSLVSGTGYTGELFF.

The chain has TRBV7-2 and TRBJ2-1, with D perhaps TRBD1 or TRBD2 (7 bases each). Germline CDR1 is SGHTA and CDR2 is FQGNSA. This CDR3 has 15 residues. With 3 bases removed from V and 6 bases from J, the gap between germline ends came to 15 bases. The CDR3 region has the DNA TGTGCCAGCAGCTTTACGGCAGGGGGGGGCAATGAGCAGTTCTTC. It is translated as CASSFTAGGGNEQFF.

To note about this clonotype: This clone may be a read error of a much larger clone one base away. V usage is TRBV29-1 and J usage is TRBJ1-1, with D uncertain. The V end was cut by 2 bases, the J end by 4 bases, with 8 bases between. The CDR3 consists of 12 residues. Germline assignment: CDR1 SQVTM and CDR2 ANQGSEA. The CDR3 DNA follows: TGCAGCGTTGAAAAGGTAAGCACTGAAGCTTTCTTT. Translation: CSVEKVSTEAFF.

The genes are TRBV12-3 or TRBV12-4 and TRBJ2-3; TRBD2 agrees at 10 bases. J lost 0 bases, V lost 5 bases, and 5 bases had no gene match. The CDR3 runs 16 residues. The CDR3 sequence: CASSDPTSGSTDTQYF. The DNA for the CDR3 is TGTGCCAGCAGTGATCCGACTAGCGGGAGCACAGATACGCAGTATTTT.

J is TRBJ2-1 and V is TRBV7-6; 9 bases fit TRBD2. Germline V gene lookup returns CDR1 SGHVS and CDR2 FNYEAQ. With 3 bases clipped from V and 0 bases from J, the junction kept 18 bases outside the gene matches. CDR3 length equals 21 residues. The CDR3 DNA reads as TGTGCCAGCAGCTTCAGACTAGCGGCGGACACCCACCTTAGCTCCTACAATGAGCAGTTCTTC. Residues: CASSFRLAADTHLSSYNEQFF.

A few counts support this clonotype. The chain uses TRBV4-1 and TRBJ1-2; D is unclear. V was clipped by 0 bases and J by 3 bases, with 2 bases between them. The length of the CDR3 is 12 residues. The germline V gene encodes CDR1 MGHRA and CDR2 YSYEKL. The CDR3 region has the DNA TGCGCCAGCAGCCAAGAGGACTATGGCTACACCTTC. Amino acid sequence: CASSQEDYGYTF.

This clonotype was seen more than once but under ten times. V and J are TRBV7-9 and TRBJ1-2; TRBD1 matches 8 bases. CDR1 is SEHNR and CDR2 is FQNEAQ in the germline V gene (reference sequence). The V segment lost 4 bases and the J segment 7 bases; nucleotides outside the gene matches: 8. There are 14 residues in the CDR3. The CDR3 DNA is TGTGCCAGCAGCTGGACGGACAGGGCGGGTGGCTACACCTTC. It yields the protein CASSWTDRAGGYTF.

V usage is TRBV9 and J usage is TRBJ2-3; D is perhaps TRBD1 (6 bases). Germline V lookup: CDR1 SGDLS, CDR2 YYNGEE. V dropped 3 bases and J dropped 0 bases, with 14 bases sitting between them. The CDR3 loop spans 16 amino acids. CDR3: CASSARTEISTDTQYF. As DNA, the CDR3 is TGTGCCAGCAGCGCGAGGACAGAGATAAGCACAGATACGCAGTATTTT. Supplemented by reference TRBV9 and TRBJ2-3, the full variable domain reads DSGVTQTPKHLITATGQRVTLRCSPRSGDLSVYWYQQSLDQGLQFLIQYYNGEERAKGNILERFSAQQFPDLHSELNLSSLELGDSALYFCASSARTEISTDTQYFGPGTRLTVL.